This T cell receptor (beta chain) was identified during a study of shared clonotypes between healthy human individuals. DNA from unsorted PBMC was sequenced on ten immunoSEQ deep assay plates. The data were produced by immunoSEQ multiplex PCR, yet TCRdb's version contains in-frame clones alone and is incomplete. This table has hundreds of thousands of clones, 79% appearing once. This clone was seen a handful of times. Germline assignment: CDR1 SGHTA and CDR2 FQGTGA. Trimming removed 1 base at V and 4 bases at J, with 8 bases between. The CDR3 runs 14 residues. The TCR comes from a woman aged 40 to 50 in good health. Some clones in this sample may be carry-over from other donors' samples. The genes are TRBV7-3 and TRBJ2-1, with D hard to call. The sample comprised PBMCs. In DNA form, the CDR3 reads TGTGCCAGCAGCTTAATGAACGGTTACAATGAGCAGTTCTTC. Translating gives CASSLMNGYNEQFF.